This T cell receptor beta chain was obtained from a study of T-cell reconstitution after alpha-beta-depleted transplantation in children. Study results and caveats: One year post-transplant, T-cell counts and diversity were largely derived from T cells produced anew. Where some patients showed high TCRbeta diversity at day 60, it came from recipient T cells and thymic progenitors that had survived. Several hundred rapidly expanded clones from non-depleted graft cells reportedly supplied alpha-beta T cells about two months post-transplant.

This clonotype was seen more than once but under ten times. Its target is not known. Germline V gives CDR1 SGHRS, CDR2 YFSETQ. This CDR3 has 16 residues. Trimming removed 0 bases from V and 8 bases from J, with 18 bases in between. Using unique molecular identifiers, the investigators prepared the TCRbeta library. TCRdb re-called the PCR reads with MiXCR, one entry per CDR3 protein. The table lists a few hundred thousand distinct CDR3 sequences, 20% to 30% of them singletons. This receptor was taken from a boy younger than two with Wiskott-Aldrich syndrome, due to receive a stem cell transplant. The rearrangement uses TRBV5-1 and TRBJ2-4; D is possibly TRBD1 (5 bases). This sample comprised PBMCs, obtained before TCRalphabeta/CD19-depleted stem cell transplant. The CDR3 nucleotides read TGCGCCAGCAGCTTGGCTACAGGTCCCACTTCGTACATTCAGTACTTC. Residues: CASSLATGPTSYIQYF.